These T cell receptor beta chains were read from a single sample in a study of OX40 agonist ivuxolimab in advanced cancers. Only in-frame clones appear in the TCRdb table, and some are missing; sequencing was by immunoSEQ multiplex PCR. This table holds under 25,000 clones, approximately 77% found once. Material: CD4+ or CD8+ T cells sorted from blood, obtained in a trial of the OX40 agonist ivuxolimab. The receptor set was obtained from an adult with an advanced solid tumor such as melanoma, head and neck, liver or kidney cancer. The CDR3 runs from the conserved cysteine through the conserved F or W. Fields, in order: V gene, D gene, J gene, clone size, CDR3 protein, CDR3 DNA. A D gene is named only where the DNA matches it firmly. Part of the rows lack a size; the others show once, few, many or a class for expanded clones.

TRBV11-2	.	TRBJ2-7	.	CASSSLGDIPYEQYF	TGTGCCAGCAGCTCCCTAGGGGACATTCCCTACGAGCAGTACTTC
TRBV18	.	TRBJ1-5	.	CASSPGGGNQPQHF	TGTGCCAGCTCACCAGGAGGCGGGAATCAGCCCCAGCATTTT
TRBV7-9	TRBD2	TRBJ2-5	.	CASSLPRLAGGRTRETQYF	TGTGCCAGCAGCTTACCCCGACTAGCGGGGGGCCGAACGAGGGAGACCCAGTACTTC
TRBV13	.	TRBJ2-2	.	CASSTLSGELFF	TGTGCCAGCAGCACCCTGTCCGGGGAGCTGTTTTTT
TRBV6-1	TRBD1	TRBJ2-4	few	CASSGQGNIQYF	TGTGCCAGCAGCGGACAGGGAAACATTCAGTACTTC
TRBV6-5	.	TRBJ2-3	.	CASSYTLAEGAQYF	TGTGCCAGCAGTTACACCTTAGCGGAGGGCGCGCAGTATTTT
TRBV27	TRBD2	TRBJ2-1	.	CASSSGLVLVRPKGYEQFF	TGTGCCAGCAGTTCTGGACTAGTTCTCGTACGACCGAAGGGGTATGAGCAGTTCTTC
TRBV4-3	.	TRBJ1-3	.	CASSQDESSGNTIYF	TGCGCCAGCAGCCAAGATGAGAGCTCTGGAAACACCATATATTTT
TRBV30	TRBD2	TRBJ2-1	.	CAWTAGEENEQFF	TGTGCCTGGACGGCGGGAGAGGAGAATGAGCAGTTCTTC
TRBV29-1	.	TRBJ2-2	.	CSVRDGNTGELFF	TGCAGCGTCCGTGACGGGAACACCGGGGAGCTGTTTTTT
TRBV6-5	.	TRBJ1-1	few	CASSYSDQNTEAFF	TGTGCCAGCAGTTACTCGGACCAGAACACTGAAGCTTTCTTT
TRBV7-6	.	TRBJ2-2	few	CASSLSSAPGELFF	TGTGCCAGCAGCCTTTCTAGCGCCCCCGGGGAGCTGTTTTTT
TRBV7-9	.	TRBJ1-1	few	CASSLANMGGTEAFF	TGTGCCAGCAGCTTAGCAAATATGGGGGGGACTGAAGCTTTCTTT
TRBV11-3	.	TRBJ2-5	.	CASSLEAYSETQYF	TGTGCCAGCAGCTTAGAAGCTTACTCAGAGACCCAGTACTTC
TRBV28	TRBD2	TRBJ2-7	.	CASRKLAAYSYEQYF	TGTGCCAGCAGAAAACTAGCGGCCTACTCCTACGAGCAGTACTTC
TRBV4-1	TRBD1	TRBJ2-7	.	CASSLDRGREQYF	TGCGCCAGCAGCCTGGACAGGGGGCGAGAGCAGTACTTC
TRBV7-6	.	TRBJ2-1	.	CASSPQGRNEQFF	TGTGCCAGCAGCCCCCAGGGGCGGAATGAGCAGTTCTTC
TRBV7-6	.	TRBJ2-2	.	CASSFLFGGTGELFF	TGTGCCAGCAGCTTCCTCTTCGGGGGCACCGGGGAGCTGTTTTTT
TRBV5-4	.	TRBJ2-5	.	CASSSGSWTSETQYF	TGTGCCAGCAGCTCGGGGTCTTGGACATCGGAGACCCAGTACTTC
TRBV30	TRBD2	TRBJ2-1	.	CAWSLLAGVYNEQFF	TGTGCCTGGAGTCTCCTAGCGGGAGTCTACAATGAGCAGTTCTTC
TRBV2	.	TRBJ2-7	.	CASSEGEGLSYEQYF	TGTGCCAGCAGTGAAGGAGAGGGCCTCTCCTACGAGCAGTACTTC
TRBV5-8	.	TRBJ2-3	.	CASSLFPDTDTQYF	TGTGCCAGCAGCTTGTTTCCCGACACAGATACGCAGTATTTT
TRBV6-1	.	TRBJ1-6	once	CASSERHLNSPLHF	TGTGCCAGCAGTGAACGCCACCTTAATTCACCCCTCCACTTT
TRBV28	TRBD1	TRBJ1-5	.	CASSRRTGGNQPQHF	TGTGCCAGCAGTCGCAGGACAGGGGGCAATCAGCCCCAGCATTTT
TRBV27	.	TRBJ2-2	few	CASSLSPGTGELFF	TGTGCCAGCAGTTTATCTCCAGGGACCGGGGAGCTGTTTTTT
TRBV11-2	.	TRBJ2-1	.	CASSLGPGSEQFF	TGTGCCAGCAGCTTAGGCCCAGGATCTGAGCAGTTCTTC
TRBV2	.	TRBJ2-6	medium-sized	CASSGSGLTLSGANVLTF	TGTGCCAGCAGCGGGTCGGGACTGACCCTCTCTGGGGCCAACGTCCTGACTTTC
TRBV28	.	TRBJ2-7	.	CASSPPQGYEQYF	TGTGCCAGCAGCCCCCCCCAGGGTTACGAGCAGTACTTC
TRBV13	TRBD1	TRBJ1-2	.	CASSSPGTGDYGYTF	TGTGCCAGCAGCTCCCCCGGGACAGGGGACTATGGCTACACCTTC
TRBV19	.	TRBJ2-7	.	CASSSQTSILYEQYF	TGTGCCAGTAGTAGTCAGACCTCTATCCTTTACGAGCAGTACTTC
TRBV4-3	.	TRBJ1-2	.	CASSQVVGTPANYGYTF	TGCGCCAGCAGCCAAGTTGTAGGGACGCCGGCAAACTATGGCTACACCTTC
TRBV5-1	.	TRBJ2-7	.	CASSFSISYEQYF	TGCGCCAGCAGCTTTTCCATATCCTACGAGCAGTACTTC
TRBV7-3	.	TRBJ1-3	.	CASSFYRTIYF	TGTGCCAGCAGCTTTTATCGGACCATATATTTT
TRBV7-2	TRBD2	TRBJ2-1	.	CASSPVEWGGINEQFF	TGTGCCAGCAGCCCCGTCGAGTGGGGGGGAATCAATGAGCAGTTCTTC
TRBV19	.	TRBJ1-5	.	CASSWDNSNQPQHF	TGTGCCAGTAGTTGGGACAATAGCAATCAGCCCCAGCATTTT
TRBV2	.	TRBJ2-7	.	CASSTPDRGSDSEQYF	TGTGCCAGCTCAACTCCCGACCGAGGGAGTGACTCCGAGCAGTACTTC
TRBV4-3	TRBD1	TRBJ1-2	few	CASSQAPGQGKGYTF	TGCGCCAGCAGCCAGGCTCCGGGACAGGGCAAAGGCTACACCTTC
TRBV18	TRBD2	TRBJ2-1	medium-sized	CASSPSERGAFEQFF	TGTGCCAGCTCACCATCCGAGCGGGGGGCCTTTGAGCAGTTCTTC
TRBV20-1	.	TRBJ2-4	.	CSASRENIQYF	TGCAGTGCTAGCAGGGAAAACATTCAGTACTTC